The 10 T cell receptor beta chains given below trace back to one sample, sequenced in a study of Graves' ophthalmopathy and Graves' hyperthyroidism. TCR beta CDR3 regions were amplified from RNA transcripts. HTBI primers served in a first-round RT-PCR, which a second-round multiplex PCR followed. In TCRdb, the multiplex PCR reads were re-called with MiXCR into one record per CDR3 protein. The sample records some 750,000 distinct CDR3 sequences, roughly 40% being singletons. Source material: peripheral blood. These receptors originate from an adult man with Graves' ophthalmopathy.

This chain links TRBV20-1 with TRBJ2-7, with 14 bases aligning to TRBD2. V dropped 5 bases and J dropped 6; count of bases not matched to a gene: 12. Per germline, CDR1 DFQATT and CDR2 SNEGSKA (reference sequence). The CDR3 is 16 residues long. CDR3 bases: TGCAGTGCTTCCGGACTAGCGGGGGGTCCCACCCGCGAGCAGTACTTC. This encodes CSASGLAGGPTREQYF.

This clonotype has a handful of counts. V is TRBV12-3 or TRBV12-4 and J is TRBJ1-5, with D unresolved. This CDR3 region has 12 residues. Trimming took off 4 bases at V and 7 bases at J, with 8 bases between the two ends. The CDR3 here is CASSSLLQPQHF. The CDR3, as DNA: TGTGCCAGCAGTTCCCTGCTCCAGCCCCAGCATTTT.

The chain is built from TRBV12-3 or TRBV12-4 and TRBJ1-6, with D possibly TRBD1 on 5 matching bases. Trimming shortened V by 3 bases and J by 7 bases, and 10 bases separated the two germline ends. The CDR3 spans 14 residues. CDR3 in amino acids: CASSFQGVNSPLHF. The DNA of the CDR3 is TGTGCCAGCAGTTTTCAGGGTGTAAATTCACCCCTCCACTTT.

CDR3 amino acids: CASLQGDSGYTF. The CDR3 DNA sequence: TGTGCCAGCTTACAGGGGGACAGTGGCTACACCTTC. The chain is built from TRBV12-3 or TRBV12-4 and TRBJ1-2; TRBD1 matches at 8 bases. Germline trimming cut 8 bases from V and 7 bases from J; bases unmatched to any gene: 6. The CDR3 consists of 12 residues.

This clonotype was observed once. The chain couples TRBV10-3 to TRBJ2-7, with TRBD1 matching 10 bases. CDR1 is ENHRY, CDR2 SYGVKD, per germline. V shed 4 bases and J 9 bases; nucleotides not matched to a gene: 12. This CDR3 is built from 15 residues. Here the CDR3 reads CAISGESTGGWGQYF. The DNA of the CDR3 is TGTGCCATCAGTGGGGAGTCGACAGGGGGCTGGGGGCAGTACTTC.

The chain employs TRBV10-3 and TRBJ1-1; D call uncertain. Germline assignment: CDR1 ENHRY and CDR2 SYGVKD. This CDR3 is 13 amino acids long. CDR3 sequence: CASVAAGNTEAFF. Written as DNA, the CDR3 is TGTGCTAGTGTAGCGGCAGGGAACACTGAAGCTTTCTTT.

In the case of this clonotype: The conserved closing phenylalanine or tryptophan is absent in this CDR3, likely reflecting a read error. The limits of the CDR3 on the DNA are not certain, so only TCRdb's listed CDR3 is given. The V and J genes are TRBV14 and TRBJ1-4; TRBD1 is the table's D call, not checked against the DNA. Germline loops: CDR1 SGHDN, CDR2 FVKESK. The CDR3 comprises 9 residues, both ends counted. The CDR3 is CASSQALGQ.

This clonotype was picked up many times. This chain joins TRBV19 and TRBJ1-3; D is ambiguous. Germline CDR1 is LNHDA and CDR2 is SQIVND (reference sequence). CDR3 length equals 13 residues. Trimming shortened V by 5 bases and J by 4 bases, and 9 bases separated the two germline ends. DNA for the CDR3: TGTGCCAGTAGTCCCCCGGAAGGAAACACCATATATTTT. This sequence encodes CASSPPEGNTIYF.

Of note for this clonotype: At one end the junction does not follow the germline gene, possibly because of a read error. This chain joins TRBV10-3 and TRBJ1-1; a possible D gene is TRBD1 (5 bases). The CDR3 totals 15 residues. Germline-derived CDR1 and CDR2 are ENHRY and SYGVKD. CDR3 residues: CASSYLGVADTEAFF. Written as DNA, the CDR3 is TGTGCCAGCAGTTACTTGGGGGTCGCGGACACTGAAGCTTTCTTT.

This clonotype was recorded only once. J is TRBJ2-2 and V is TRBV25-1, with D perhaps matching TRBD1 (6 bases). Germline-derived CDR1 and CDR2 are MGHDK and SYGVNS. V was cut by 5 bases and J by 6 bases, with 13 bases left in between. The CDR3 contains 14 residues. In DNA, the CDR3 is TGTGCCAGCAGTCCGTCATACAGGGCCGGGGAGCTGTTTTTT. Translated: CASSPSYRAGELFF.